The present T cell receptor (beta chain) was sequenced within a study of control samples from healthy donors and cancer patients. The method was immunoSEQ multiplex PCR; TCRdb's version includes in-frame clones alone and lacks a portion of them. The table has 150,000 to 200,000 clones, about nine tenths seen once. Deletions cut 0 bases from V and 2 bases from J, with 10 bases between. The CDR3 consists of 16 residues. Per germline, CDR1 LNHNV and CDR2 YYDKDF (reference sequence). The V and J genes are TRBV15 and TRBJ1-4; D uncertain. The TCR comes from a woman in her thirties in good health. Sample: blood. The chain's CDR3 is CATSRELTETNEKLFF. In DNA, the CDR3 is TGTGCCACCAGCAGAGAGTTGACGGAGACTAATGAAAAACTGTTTTTT.